The 18 T cell receptor beta chains presented below share a single source sample, sequenced in a study of T cells after yellow fever vaccination. TCRdb re-called the 5' RACE reads with MiXCR, one entry per CDR3 protein. The data show about 120,000 distinct CDR3 sequences, about 6.8% seen once. The source was CD4+ T cells sorted from PBMCs, collected approximately 47 days after the first yellow fever vaccination. These receptors were obtained from a young man who received the YFV17D yellow fever vaccine.

This clonotype came up many times. The V and J genes are TRBV24-1 and TRBJ2-3; D unclear. The ends were cut back, 4 bases at V and 2 bases at J, with 3 bases in the middle. CDR1 and CDR2 from the germline V gene are KGHDR and SFDVKD. CDR3 size: 12 residues. The CDR3 DNA sequence: TGTGCCACCAGTGAAAACACAGATACGCAGTATTTT. Its protein is CATSENTDTQYF.

The CDR3 loop reads CASSVGNEQFF. Here the CDR3 DNA reads TGTGCCAGCAGCGTGGGAAATGAGCAGTTCTTC. The genes are TRBV11-3 and TRBJ2-1; D unresolved. Germline V lookup: CDR1 SGHNT, CDR2 YENEEA. This CDR3 comprises 11 residues. V dropped 5 bases and J dropped 7 bases, with 6 bases sitting between them. The entire variable domain, with the rest obtained from reference TRBV11-3 and TRBJ2-1, is as follows: EAGVVQSPRYKIIEKKQPVAFWCNPISGHNTLYWYLQNLGQGPELLIRYENEEAVDDSQLPKDRFSAERLKGVDSTLKIQPAELGDSAVYLCASSVGNEQFFGPGTRLTVL.

This clonotype was observed a handful of times. V usage is TRBV5-4 and J usage is TRBJ1-1; the match to TRBD1 covers 9 bases. CDR3 length: 15 residues. V lost 5 bases to trimming and J lost 4 bases; unmatched junction nucleotides: 9. In germline, CDR1 is SGHNT, CDR2 YYREEE (reference sequence). The CDR3 protein is CASRGTGSGLTEAFF. CDR3 in DNA: TGTGCCAGCAGGGGGACAGGGAGCGGCCTCACTGAAGCTTTCTTT.

This clonotype was observed many times. V gene TRBV25-1 combines with J gene TRBJ1-1, with D maybe TRBD1 (5 bases). Germline loops: CDR1 MGHDK, CDR2 SYGVNS. The CDR3 loop spans 13 amino acids. Trimming stripped 7 bases from V and 4 bases from J, with 13 bases between. The CDR3 DNA reads as TGTGCCAGCATTCGGGGCGGAAGCACTGAAGCTTTCTTT. It translates to CASIRGGSTEAFF.

This clonotype was seen a handful of times. This rearrangement joins TRBV4-1 to TRBJ1-5; D remains unclear. This CDR3 region has 16 residues. Germline values: CDR1 MGHRA, CDR2 YSYEKL. V was shortened by 1 base and J by 7 bases, with 17 bases between the two germline ends. The CDR3 bases are TGCGCCAGCAGCCAAGTTTTCCGAGCATCCAAACAGCCCCAGCATTTT. It yields the protein CASSQVFRASKQPQHF.

In its sample, this clonotype was seen many times. The rearrangement joins TRBV20-1 to TRBJ2-2; D is unresolved. The CDR3 sequence is 14 residues long. Germline CDR1 is DFQATT and CDR2 is SNEGSKA (reference sequence). V lost 2 bases and J 1 base, leaving 8 bases between the germline ends. The CDR3 spells CSARKPGNTGELFF. The CDR3, as DNA: TGCAGTGCTAGAAAACCAGGGAACACCGGGGAGCTGTTTTTT.

This clonotype was recorded many times. The genes are TRBV21-1 and TRBJ2-5. TRBV21-1 is a pseudogene segment. The CDR3 totals 8 residues. CDR3 nucleotide sequence: TGTGCCAGCAGGTCCCAGTACTTC. Encoded protein: CASRSQYF.

This clonotype appeared many times. V gene TRBV6-5 combines with J gene TRBJ1-5; 8 nucleotides agree with TRBD1. This CDR3 region has 15 residues. Germline loops: CDR1 MNHEY, CDR2 SVGAGI. The J segment lost 6 bases and the V segment lost 0 bases, leaving 4 bases of the junction unmatched. DNA for the CDR3: TGTGCCAGCAGTTACTCGCAGGGGGCAGTTCAGCCCCAGCATTTT. Its translation is CASSYSQGAVQPQHF.

For this clonotype: A much larger clone lies a single base off, so this may be a read error. The chain is built from TRBV12-3 or TRBV12-4 and TRBJ1-6; no clear D gene. Trimming shortened V by 3 bases and J by 10 bases, and 13 bases separated the two germline ends. The CDR3 has 14 amino acids. CDR3 sequence: CASSFAGNKSPLHF. CDR3 DNA sequence: TGTGCCAGCAGTTTTGCGGGGAACAAGTCACCCCTCCACTTT.

This clonotype was counted many times. The chain joins TRBV4-2 to TRBJ1-6; D is perhaps TRBD1 (5 bases). This CDR3 contains 15 residues. V lost 0 bases to trimming and J lost 5 bases, with 8 bases between them. CDR1 is LGHNA and CDR2 is YNFKEQ in the germline V gene. The CDR3 DNA reads as TGTGCCAGCAGCCAAGAAAGGGACCATAATTCACCCCTCCACTTT. It specifies CASSQERDHNSPLHF.

This clonotype was recorded many times. This rearrangement joins TRBV7-2 to TRBJ2-5; unclear D gene. CDR1 and CDR2 (germline): SGHTA, FQGNSA. This CDR3 comprises 11 residues. Trimming removed 5 bases at V and 6 bases at J, with 7 bases between. This chain's CDR3 is CASSPWKTQYF. As DNA, the CDR3 is TGTGCCAGCAGCCCCTGGAAGACCCAGTACTTC.

This clonotype was found many times. The chain is built from TRBV6-2 or TRBV6-3 and TRBJ2-3; possibly TRBD2 for D (6 bases). Trimming shortened V by 8 bases and J by 2 bases, and 14 bases separated the two germline ends. The V gene's germline CDR1 is MNHEY and CDR2 SVGEGT. CDR3 length: 14 amino acids. The CDR3 sequence is CASGDSHYTDTQYF. In DNA, the CDR3 is TGTGCCAGCGGGGACTCCCATTACACAGATACGCAGTATTTT.

This clonotype was picked up many times. The rearrangement uses TRBV3-1 and TRBJ1-6; no clear D gene. The CDR3 sequence is 13 residues long. V lost 0 bases, J lost 9 bases, and 6 bases lay in between. Germline lookup yields CDR1 LGHDT and CDR2 YNNKEL (reference sequence). CDR3 DNA sequence: TGTGCCAGCAGCCAAGAGGGAAGTTCACCCCTCCACTTT. Its translation: CASSQEGSSPLHF. Using reference TRBV3-1 and TRBJ1-6 for the parts outside the CDR3, the full variable domain is DTAVSQTPKYLVTQMGNDKSIKCEQNLGHDTMYWYKQDSKKFLKIMFSYNNKELIINETVPNRFSPKSPDKAHLNLHINSLELGDSAVYFCASSQEGSSPLHFGNGTRLTVT.

The chain recombines TRBV4-3 with TRBJ2-7; no clear D. The CDR3 length is 15 residues. Trimming stripped 5 bases from V and 4 bases from J, with 18 bases between. Germline V gene lookup returns CDR1 LGHNA and CDR2 YSLEER. CDR3 in amino acids: CASSVNWLNGYEQYF. As DNA, the CDR3 is TGCGCCAGCAGCGTTAACTGGCTAAACGGTTACGAGCAGTACTTC.

The chain joins TRBV20-1 to TRBJ2-3; 7 bases line up with TRBD2. This CDR3 has 14 residues. Germline CDR1 is DFQATT and CDR2 is SNEGSKA (reference sequence). With V trimmed by 5 bases and J by 2 bases, 7 bases remained unmatched. CDR3 coding DNA: TGCAGTGCTGGGAGGGCTTTACCCACAGATACGCAGTATTTT. This sequence encodes CSAGRALPTDTQYF.

With respect to this clonotype: This sequence may be a read error, since a much larger clone differs from it by one base. This chain connects TRBV12-3 or TRBV12-4 to TRBJ2-3, with TRBD2 matching over 10 bases. J lost 8 bases, V lost 8 bases, and 13 bases had no gene match. The CDR3 runs to 15 residues. The CDR3 here is CASGMGLAPLVTQYF. The CDR3 DNA is TGTGCCAGCGGAATGGGACTAGCGCCCTTAGTTACGCAGTATTTT.

This clonotype was counted many times. The chain combines TRBV10-3 with TRBJ1-1; D remains unclear. Trimming left V 2 bases short and J 10 bases short, with 23 bases between. The CDR3 runs 16 residues. Germline assignment: CDR1 ENHRY and CDR2 SYGVKD. CDR3 protein: CAISEPIPGAPAGAFF. The CDR3, as DNA: TGTGCCATCAGTGAGCCGATACCGGGCGCCCCGGCGGGAGCTTTCTTT.

In this sample, this clonotype turned up many times. The V gene is TRBV20-1, the J gene TRBJ2-7, with 7 bases identical to TRBD1. CDR3 length: 13 amino acids. Losses at the gene ends were 6 bases for V and 6 bases for J; bases not matched to a gene: 11. The germline V gene encodes CDR1 DFQATT and CDR2 SNEGSKA (reference sequence). CDR3 DNA: TGCAGTGCCCCGAGACAGGGTCTCGTCGAGCAGTACGTC. Residues: CSAPRQGLVEQYV.